Listed here is a single T cell receptor beta chain. Its antigen is unknown. The source of the sample is a study of T cell responses to AZD1222 COVID-19 vaccine. Broader study findings: At 160-218 and 743-854, vaccine-associated CD4 TCRs were dominant, and they spanned spike.

The V and J ends lost 6 bases and 5 bases, in that order; junction bases with no gene match: 6. The CDR3 has 13 amino acids. Assay: immunoSEQ multiplex PCR; the TCRdb copy retains only in-frame clones and omits some. The sample yields around 120,000 clones, 88% seen once. The input for sequencing was peripheral blood, taken on day 0 of AZD1222 vaccination. The receptor was isolated from an adult in good health. V is TRBV12-3 or TRBV12-4 and J is TRBJ1-1; 7 bases are shared with TRBD1. Written as DNA, the CDR3 is TGTGCCAGCAGGGCTGGGACAGTGACTGAAGCTTTCTTT. Translated: CASRAGTVTEAFF.